This T cell receptor (beta chain) was retrieved from a study of T cells in localized non-small cell lung cancer. Study-wide findings and caveats: T cell clonality was highest in uninvolved adjacent lung, above tumor.

A remark on this clone: Antigen: not known.

The repertoire was sequenced with immunoSEQ multiplex PCR; TCRdb's copy has only in-frame clones and lacks some. The table has around 78,000 clones, approximately 90% seen once. The CDR3 loop spans 13 amino acids. Trimming took off 0 bases at V and 7 bases at J, with 9 bases between the two ends. CDR1 is GTSNPN, CDR2 SVGIG, per germline (reference sequence). This TCR was recovered from a woman between 35 and 75 years old with stage I squamous cell lung carcinoma. This material consisted of peripheral blood, taken before any cancer treatment. The chain employs TRBV30 and TRBJ1-4; D might be TRBD1 (6 bases). The DNA of the CDR3 is TGTGCCTGGAGTGTAAGGGGGAGTGAAAAACTGTTTTTT. Translation gives CAWSVRGSEKLFF.